These 27 T cell receptor beta chains came from one sample sequenced in a study of blood T cell repertoires in COVID-19. Assay: immunoSEQ multiplex PCR; the TCRdb copy retains only in-frame clones and omits some. The table records 100,000 or so clones, around 76% of them present only once. The material sequenced was peripheral blood. All receptors come from a woman in her sixties or seventies with acute or convalescent COVID-19.

The J gene is TRBJ1-5, the V gene TRBV19, with 8 bases matching TRBD1. This CDR3 contains 13 residues. CDR1 and CDR2 from the germline V gene are LNHDA and SQIVND (reference sequence). The V segment lost 10 bases and the J segment 4 bases; nucleotides outside the gene matches: 6. The CDR3 loop reads CATGTGGNQPQHF. In nucleotides, the CDR3 is TGTGCCACCGGGACAGGAGGAAATCAGCCCCAGCATTTT.

In this sample, this clone turned up once. The chain uses TRBV19 and TRBJ1-6, with TRBD1 matching 9 bases. Germline CDR1 reads LNHDA; CDR2 reads SQIVND (reference sequence). The CDR3 loop spans 15 amino acids. The trim removed 3 bases at V and 7 bases at J, leaving 4 bases unmatched. The chain's CDR3 is CASSILGQGNSPLHF. Written as DNA, the CDR3 is TGTGCCAGTAGTATTTTAGGACAGGGGAATTCACCCCTCCACTTT.

The rearrangement uses TRBV11-2 and TRBJ2-1; 14 bases agree with TRBD2. Germline values: CDR1 SGHAT, CDR2 FQNNGV. The CDR3 runs 17 residues. V was pared by 5 bases and J by 3 bases, with 6 bases of the junction left unmatched. The CDR3 sequence is CASSPRTSGGHYNEQFF. The CDR3 nucleotides are TGTGCCAGCAGCCCGAGGACTAGCGGGGGGCACTACAATGAGCAGTTCTTC.

This clone was counted only a few times. The chain has TRBV29-1 and TRBJ1-2; possible D gene TRBD1, 5 bases. The germline V gene encodes CDR1 SQVTM and CDR2 ANQGSEA. The germline V and J ends were trimmed by 2 bases and 0 bases, with 10 bases remaining between them. The CDR3 covers 14 residues. As DNA, the CDR3 is TGCAGCGTTGAATTGGACACCACTAACTATGGCTACACCTTC. Its translation is CSVELDTTNYGYTF.

CDR3 sequence reads: CASSPVDTEAFF. DNA for the CDR3: TGTGCCAGCTCACCAGTCGACACTGAAGCTTTCTTT. V and J are TRBV18 and TRBJ1-1; D gene unclear. CDR1 and CDR2 from the germline V gene are KGHSH and LQKENI. The V end lost 2 bases, the J end lost 3 bases, and 4 bases lay between the germline ends. CDR3 length: 12 residues.

The chain combines TRBV5-4 with TRBJ2-2, with 8 bases that match TRBD1. CDR3 length: 16 amino acids. The J segment lost 6 bases and the V segment lost 1 base, leaving 8 bases of the junction unmatched. Germline V gives CDR1 SGHNT, CDR2 YYREEE (reference sequence). CDR3 residues: CASSLWGRGRAGELFF. CDR3 sequence (DNA): TGTGCCAGCAGCTTGTGGGGCAGGGGGCGGGCCGGGGAGCTGTTTTTT.

This rearrangement joins TRBV10-3 to TRBJ2-1; possible D gene TRBD1, 5 bases. CDR1 and CDR2 from the germline V gene are ENHRY and SYGVKD. Trimming left V 5 bases short and J 6 bases short, with 14 bases between. The CDR3 runs 14 residues. CDR3 sequence (DNA): TGTGCCATCAGTCAGGGTCAGTCTGGCAATGAGCAGTTCTTC. Amino acids: CAISQGQSGNEQFF.

This rearrangement joins TRBV25-1 to TRBJ1-1; D gene ambiguous. The CDR3 sequence is 13 residues long. The V and J ends lost 7 bases and 12 bases respectively, with 21 bases between them. CDR1 is MGHDK, CDR2 SYGVNS, per germline. CDR3 sequence reads: CASIPHGSGRTFF. As DNA, the CDR3 is TGTGCCAGCATCCCCCATGGGTCTGGGAGAACTTTCTTT.

The J gene is TRBJ1-2, the V gene TRBV4-1; D perhaps matches TRBD1 (5 bases). Trimming took off 1 base at V and 4 bases at J, with 7 bases between the two ends. The CDR3 consists of 13 residues. Germline CDR1 reads MGHRA; CDR2 reads YSYEKL. CDR3 protein: CASSQGQIYGYTF. As DNA, the CDR3 is TGCGCCAGCAGCCAAGGACAGATCTATGGCTACACCTTC.

V and J are TRBV5-6 and TRBJ1-2; 10 bases are shared with TRBD1. Germline CDR1 is SGHDT and CDR2 is YYEEEE. J lost 12 bases, V lost 3 bases, and 8 bases had no gene match. The CDR3 sequence is 13 residues long. This CDR3 is CASSYPGQGVDTF. CDR3 in DNA: TGTGCCAGCAGCTACCCCGGACAGGGGGTCGACACCTTC. Full variable domain (remainder filled in from reference TRBV5-6 and TRBJ1-2): DAGVTQSPTHLIKTRGQQVTLRCSPKSGHDTVSWYQQALGQGPQFIFQYYEEEERQRGNFPDRFSGHQFPNYSSELNVNALLLGDSALYLCASSYPGQGVDTFGSGTRLTVV.

The chain uses TRBV7-2 and TRBJ1-1, with TRBD1 identical over 8 bases. Unmatched junction bases numbered 13, after V lost 2 bases and J lost 11 bases. Germline V lookup: CDR1 SGHTA, CDR2 FQGNSA. The CDR3 totals 15 residues. The CDR3 DNA is TGTGCCAGCAGCTTAACGGTTCAAGGGACAGGAGTGGCTTTCTTT. Protein: CASSLTVQGTGVAFF. The full variable domain, rest sourced from reference TRBV7-2 and TRBJ1-1, is GAGVSQSPSNKVTEKGKDVELRCDPISGHTALYWYRQSLGQGLEFLIYFQGNSAPDKSGLPSDRFSAERTGGSVSTLTIQRTQQEDSAVYLCASSLTVQGTGVAFFGQGTRLTVV.

This chain uses TRBV25-1 with TRBJ2-7; TRBD1 matches 8 bases. CDR3 length equals 15 residues. After removal of 4 bases from V and 7 bases from J, the junction contained 12 bases not matched to a gene. Germline V gene data show CDR1 as MGHDK and CDR2 as SYGVNS. The CDR3 bases are TGTGCCAGCAGTGGATCCCGGACAGGGACGAGGGAGCAGTACTTC. Its translation: CASSGSRTGTREQYF.

CDR3 residues: CASSIYGGPTSGELFF. For the CDR3, the DNA is TGTGCCAGTAGTATATACGGGGGGCCCACCAGCGGGGAGCTGTTTTTT. The chain uses TRBV19 and TRBJ2-2; possibly TRBD2 for D (7 bases). This CDR3 has 16 residues. Per germline, CDR1 LNHDA and CDR2 SQIVND (reference sequence). The V and J ends lost 2 bases and 7 bases respectively, with 17 bases between them.

This clone was seen repeatedly, ten times or more. V usage is TRBV19 and J usage is TRBJ2-1; TRBD2 matches at 8 bases. V gave up 10 bases and J gave up 4 bases; unmatched junction bases: 15. The length of the CDR3 is 16 residues. In germline, CDR1 is LNHDA, CDR2 SQIVND (reference sequence). CDR3 sequence reads: CATAPFHGGGYNEQFF. As DNA, the CDR3 is TGTGCCACCGCCCCCTTTCACGGGGGGGGATACAATGAGCAGTTCTTC.

This sequence joins TRBV4-1 and TRBJ2-2; 11 nucleotides align to TRBD1. The ends lost 1 base at V and 4 bases at J; junction bases unmatched: 2. Germline CDR1 reads MGHRA; CDR2 reads YSYEKL. The CDR3 is 16 amino acids. In nucleotides, the CDR3 is TGCGCCAGCAGCCAAGGGGACAGGGGGAGCACCGGGGAGCTGTTTTTT. Protein: CASSQGDRGSTGELFF.

The V gene is TRBV19, the J gene TRBJ1-1; D is unresolved. The CDR3 extends over 15 amino acids. Trimming took off 4 bases at V and 5 bases at J, with 17 bases between the two ends. Germline assignment: CDR1 LNHDA and CDR2 SQIVND (reference sequence). CDR3 residues: CASSTTPVGRTEAFF. In DNA, the CDR3 is TGTGCCAGTAGTACCACCCCCGTGGGGAGGACTGAAGCTTTCTTT.

This chain uses TRBV3-1 (or the pseudogene TRBV3-2) with TRBJ2-2; 11 bases align to TRBD2. Losses at the gene ends were 0 bases for V and 7 bases for J; bases not matched to a gene: 4. The germline gives CDR1 LGHDT, CDR2 YNNKEL (reference sequence). The CDR3 contains 16 residues. The CDR3 nucleotides read TGTGCCAGCAGCCAAGAACTAGCGGGGGTGGACGGGGAGCTGTTTTTT. The encoded protein is CASSQELAGVDGELFF.

CDR3 loop: CASSLQANYGYTF. The CDR3 coding sequence is TGTGCCAGCAGCCTACAGGCAAACTATGGCTACACCTTC. V gene TRBV12-3 or TRBV12-4 combines with J gene TRBJ1-2; D perhaps matches TRBD1 (5 bases). Trimming took 6 bases from V and 2 from J, leaving 10 bases between them. The CDR3 has 13 residues.

The chain employs TRBV6-5 and TRBJ2-1; TRBD1 matches at 7 bases. Germline V gene lookup returns CDR1 MNHEY and CDR2 SVGAGI. CDR3 length: 14 amino acids. The V gene end was trimmed by 10 bases and the J gene end by 4 bases; junction bases not matched to a gene: 10. The CDR3 reads CATLGTAFYNEQFF. The CDR3 DNA sequence: TGTGCCACCCTCGGGACAGCGTTTTACAATGAGCAGTTCTTC.

This rearrangement joins TRBV11-2 to TRBJ1-6; 10 bases are a match to TRBD1. Germline values: CDR1 SGHAT, CDR2 FQNNGV. This CDR3 is 16 amino acids long. The J segment lost 9 bases and the V segment lost 8 bases, leaving 13 bases of the junction unmatched. CDR3 bases: TGTGCCAGCCGGTACGGGGGGGACAGGGGAGGTTCACCCCTCCACTTT. As protein: CASRYGGDRGGSPLHF.

J is TRBJ2-5 and V is TRBV5-5, with TRBD2 matching 13 bases. With 2 bases clipped from V and 5 bases from J, the junction kept 3 bases outside the gene matches. Germline values: CDR1 SGHKS, CDR2 YYEKEE (reference sequence). This CDR3 region has 15 residues. In nucleotides, the CDR3 is TGTGCCAGCAGCTTACTAGCGGGGGGGCGTGAGACCCAGTACTTC. It translates to CASSLLAGGRETQYF.

This clone was seen once. The gene calls are TRBV5-1 and TRBJ2-7; 8 bases agree with TRBD1. Germline loops: CDR1 SGHRS, CDR2 YFSETQ. The CDR3 runs to 14 residues. Trimming removed 4 bases from V and 4 bases from J; junction bases left unmatched: 7. The CDR3, as DNA: TGCGCCAGCAGCGGACAGGGTGGGGTATACGAGCAGTACTTC. Amino acid sequence: CASSGQGGVYEQYF.

This sequence joins TRBV9 and TRBJ1-1; 7 nucleotides agree with TRBD1. Germline CDR1 and CDR2: SGDLS and YYNGEE. This CDR3 region has 14 residues. The trim removed 4 bases at V and 0 bases at J, leaving 3 bases unmatched. The CDR3 nucleotides are TGTGCCAGCAGCCCGACAGGGATGAACACTGAAGCTTTCTTT. Its translation is CASSPTGMNTEAFF.

On this clone: At one end the junction does not follow the germline gene, possibly because of a read error. This CDR3 is CSVDSDRDPEAFF. For the CDR3, the DNA is TGCAGCGTTGATTCAGACAGGGACCCTGAGGCTTTCTTT. This rearrangement joins TRBV29-1 to TRBJ1-1, with 7 bases that match TRBD1. CDR1 is SQVTM and CDR2 is ANQGSEA in the germline V gene. The CDR3 contains 13 residues.

This clone was observed a handful of times. This sequence joins TRBV30 and TRBJ2-7, with a weak D call TRBD2 (7 bases). V dropped 1 base and J dropped 4 bases, with 11 bases sitting between them. Germline V gene data show CDR1 as GTSNPN and CDR2 as SVGIG (reference sequence). The CDR3 contains 13 residues. This chain's CDR3 is CAWSGGGAYEQYF. As DNA, the CDR3 is TGTGCCTGGAGTGGGGGGGGCGCGTACGAGCAGTACTTC.

The chain links TRBV30 to TRBJ1-5; D is unclear. V was clipped by 0 bases and J by 5 bases, with 8 bases between them. Germline CDR1 is GTSNPN and CDR2 is SVGIG (reference sequence). The CDR3 is 13 residues long. The CDR3, as DNA: TGTGCCTGGAGTGTACTGGAGGATCAGCCCCAGCATTTT. Protein product: CAWSVLEDQPQHF.

The rearrangement uses TRBV5-8 and TRBJ2-1, with 8 bases that match TRBD1. The CDR3 has 16 residues. Germline lookup yields CDR1 SGHTS and CDR2 YDEGEE. Trimming at V came to 3 bases and at J to 0 bases, leaving 5 bases not matched to a gene. Here the CDR3 reads CASSSRQGLSYNEQFF. Written as DNA, the CDR3 is TGTGCCAGCAGCTCGAGACAGGGGCTCTCCTACAATGAGCAGTTCTTC.